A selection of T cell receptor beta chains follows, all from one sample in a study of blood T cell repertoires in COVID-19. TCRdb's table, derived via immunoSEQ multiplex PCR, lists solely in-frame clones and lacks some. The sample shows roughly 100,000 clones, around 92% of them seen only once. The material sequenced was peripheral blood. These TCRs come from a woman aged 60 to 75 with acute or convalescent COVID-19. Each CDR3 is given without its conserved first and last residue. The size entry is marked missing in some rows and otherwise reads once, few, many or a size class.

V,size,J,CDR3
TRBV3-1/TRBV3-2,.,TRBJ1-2,ASGTGQNYGYT
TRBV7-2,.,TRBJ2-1,ASSPRGSWRF
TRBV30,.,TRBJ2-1,AWRSLAGLSSYNEQF
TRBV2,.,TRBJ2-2,ASSDGPVGAGELF
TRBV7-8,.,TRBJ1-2,ASSPGGGGYT
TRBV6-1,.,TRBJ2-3,ASSATYPPSGRLEDTQY
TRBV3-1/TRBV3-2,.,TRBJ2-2,ASSLWTSGRSGELF
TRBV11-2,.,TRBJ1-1,ASSFERTVEAF
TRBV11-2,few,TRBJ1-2,ASSPRQGGNYGYT
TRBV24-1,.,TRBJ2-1,ATSGVSGVSYNEQF
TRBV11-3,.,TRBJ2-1,ASSPQGRAMNEQF
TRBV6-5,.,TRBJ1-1,ASSYGGDFFH
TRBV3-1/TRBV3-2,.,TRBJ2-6,ASSQMGGAGANVLT
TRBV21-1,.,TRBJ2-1,ASGDRNIYNEQF
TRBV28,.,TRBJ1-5,ASSPIAGQGAQPQH
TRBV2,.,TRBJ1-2,ASSGQGGGYT
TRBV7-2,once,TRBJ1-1,ASRTGINEAF
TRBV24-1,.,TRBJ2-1,ATSDFRGSSYNEQF
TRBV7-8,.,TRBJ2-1,ASSSSRPQGNEQF
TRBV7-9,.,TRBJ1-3,ASSPDFASGNTIY
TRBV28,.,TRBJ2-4,ASSPWTGSIQY
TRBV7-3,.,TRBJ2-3,ASSPRGDTQY
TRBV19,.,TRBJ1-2,ASGRGGENYGYT
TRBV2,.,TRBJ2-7,ATHPGTPAYEQY
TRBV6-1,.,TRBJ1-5,ASSASVTGPGRASNQPQH
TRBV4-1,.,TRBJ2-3,ASSRIAGGGTDTQY
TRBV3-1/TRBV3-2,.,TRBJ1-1,ASSLYRGLNTEAF
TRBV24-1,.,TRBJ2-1,ATSDSGPGQGYEQF
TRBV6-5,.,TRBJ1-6,ASSYWGGNPNSPLH
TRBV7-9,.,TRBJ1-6,ASSLASGQGNSPLH
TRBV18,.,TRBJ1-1,ASSPPTGARTEAF
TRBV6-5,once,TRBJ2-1,ASTGTGGGNEQF
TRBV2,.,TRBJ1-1,ASEQLTEAF
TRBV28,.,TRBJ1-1,ASDSQGYEAF
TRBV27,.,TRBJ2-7,ASSLGGVYEQY
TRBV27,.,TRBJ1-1,ASSLYRGTEAF
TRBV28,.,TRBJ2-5,ASRTGTEETQY
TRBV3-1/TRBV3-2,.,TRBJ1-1,ASSQGILVRNTEAF
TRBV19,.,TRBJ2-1,ASSNRAYEQF
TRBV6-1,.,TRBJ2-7,ASSEEKLETLAYEQY
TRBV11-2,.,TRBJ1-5,ASSSRGFIQH
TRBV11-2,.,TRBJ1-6,ASSLTGGSYNSPLH